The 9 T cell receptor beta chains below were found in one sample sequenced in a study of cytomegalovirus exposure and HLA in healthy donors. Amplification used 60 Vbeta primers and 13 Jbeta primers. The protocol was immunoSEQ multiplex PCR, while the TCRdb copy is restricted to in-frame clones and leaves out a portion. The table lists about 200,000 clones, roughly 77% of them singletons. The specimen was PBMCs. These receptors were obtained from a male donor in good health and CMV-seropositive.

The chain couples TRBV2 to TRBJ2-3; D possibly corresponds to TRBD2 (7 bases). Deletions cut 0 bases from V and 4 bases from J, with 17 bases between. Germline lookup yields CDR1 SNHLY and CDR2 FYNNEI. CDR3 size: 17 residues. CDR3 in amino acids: CASSEASPGRGADTQYF. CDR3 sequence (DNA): TGTGCCAGCAGTGAAGCATCTCCAGGGAGGGGGGCAGATACGCAGTATTTT.

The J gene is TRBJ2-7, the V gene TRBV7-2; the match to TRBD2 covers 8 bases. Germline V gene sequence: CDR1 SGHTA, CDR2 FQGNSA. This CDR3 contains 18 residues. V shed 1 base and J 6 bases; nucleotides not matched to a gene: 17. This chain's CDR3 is CASSLGAGGAGILSEQYF. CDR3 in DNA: TGTGCCAGCAGCTTAGGCGCCGGGGGGGCGGGTATTCTTTCCGAGCAGTACTTC.

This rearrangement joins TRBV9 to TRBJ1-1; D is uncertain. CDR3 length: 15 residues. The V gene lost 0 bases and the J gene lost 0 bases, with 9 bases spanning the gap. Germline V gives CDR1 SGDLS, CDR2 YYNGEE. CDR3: CASSVGAGVNTEAFF. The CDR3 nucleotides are TGTGCCAGCAGCGTAGGAGCCGGAGTGAACACTGAAGCTTTCTTT.

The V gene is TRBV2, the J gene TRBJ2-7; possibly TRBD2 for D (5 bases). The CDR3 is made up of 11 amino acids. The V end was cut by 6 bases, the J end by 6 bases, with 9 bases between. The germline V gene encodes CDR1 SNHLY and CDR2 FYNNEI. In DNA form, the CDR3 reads TGTGCCAGCAGGAGGGCCGCCGAGCAGTACTTC. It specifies CASRRAAEQYF.

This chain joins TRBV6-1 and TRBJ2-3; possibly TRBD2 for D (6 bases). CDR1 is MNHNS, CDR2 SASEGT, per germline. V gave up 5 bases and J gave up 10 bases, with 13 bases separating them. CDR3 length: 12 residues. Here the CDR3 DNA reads TGTGCCAGCAGTCCCTTAGCGGTATCGCAGTATTTT. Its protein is CASSPLAVSQYF.

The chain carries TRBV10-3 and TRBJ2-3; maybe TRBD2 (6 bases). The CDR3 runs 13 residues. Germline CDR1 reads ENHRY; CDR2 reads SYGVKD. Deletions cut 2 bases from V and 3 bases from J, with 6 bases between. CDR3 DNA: TGTGCCATCAGTGAGGCGGGGACAGATACGCAGTATTTT. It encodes CAISEAGTDTQYF.

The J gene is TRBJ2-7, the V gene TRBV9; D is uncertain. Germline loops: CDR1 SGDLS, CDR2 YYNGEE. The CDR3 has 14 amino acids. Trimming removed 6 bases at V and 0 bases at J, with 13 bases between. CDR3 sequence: CASNDGKSSYEQYF. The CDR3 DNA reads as TGTGCCAGCAACGATGGCAAATCCTCCTACGAGCAGTACTTC.

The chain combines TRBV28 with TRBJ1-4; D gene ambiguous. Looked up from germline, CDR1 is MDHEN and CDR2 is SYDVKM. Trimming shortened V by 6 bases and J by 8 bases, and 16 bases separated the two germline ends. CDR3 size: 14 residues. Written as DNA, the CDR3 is TGTGCCAGCAGCTCCCCCACGTGGAGGGAAAAACTGTTTTTT. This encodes CASSSPTWREKLFF.

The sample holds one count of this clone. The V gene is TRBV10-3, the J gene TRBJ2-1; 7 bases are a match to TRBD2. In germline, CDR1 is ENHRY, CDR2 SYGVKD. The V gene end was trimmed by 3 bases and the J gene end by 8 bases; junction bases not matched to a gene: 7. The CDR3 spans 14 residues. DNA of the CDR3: TGTGCCATCAGTGACCGCGGGAGAGGCGATGAGCAGTTCTTC. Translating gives CAISDRGRGDEQFF.